Listed here is a single TCR beta chain. Per the original methods: Reference gene primer amplification gave nucleated cell count estimates. Assay: immunoSEQ multiplex PCR; the TCRdb copy retains only in-frame clones and omits some. The DNA was the basis for D and trimming; V, J and clone size are from that table. This sample carries 150,000 to 190,000 clones, roughly nine tenths of them seen once, and the ten largest clones take roughly 15%. The entry originates in a study of blood T cell repertoires in COVID-19. Study at large: The United States, Italy and Spain provided the acute and convalescent COVID-19 samples. T cells, B-cell-depleted T cells, or PBMCs supplied cDNA or gDNA.

CDR3 length: 13 residues. Germline CDR1 PRHDT, CDR2 FYEKMQ (reference sequence). The ends were cut back, 0 bases at V and 5 bases at J, with 8 bases in the middle. Sequenced: peripheral blood. The chain couples TRBV13 to TRBJ2-7; maybe TRBD1 (6 bases). This sequence originates from a woman in her thirties or forties with acute or convalescent COVID-19. CDR3 amino acids: CASSLGRGNEQYF. CDR3 coding DNA: TGTGCCAGCAGCTTAGGCAGGGGAAACGAGCAGTACTTC.